The T cell receptor (beta chain) under discussion was sequenced for a study of early T cells in non-severe SARS-CoV-2 infection. Germline CDR1 is MNHEY and CDR2 is SVGEGT. The CDR3 spans 15 residues. The junction had 10 bases not matched to a gene; V was cut back by 5 bases and J by 7 bases. The TCR library protocol attached unique molecular identifiers to the individual cDNA molecules. MiXCR, applied by TCRdb to the 5' RACE reads, yields one record per CDR3 protein. In the table there are about 68,000 distinct CDR3 sequences, 12% of which are singletons. This clonotype has just a few counts. This chain joins TRBV6-2 or TRBV6-3 and TRBJ2-1; 8 bases match TRBD2. The sequenced sample consisted of whole blood. The receptor comes from an adult who was a healthcare worker with PCR-confirmed SARS-CoV-2 infection or an uninfected control (not recorded which). The chain's CDR3 is CASSPTGGAWNEQFF. The CDR3 nucleotides read TGTGCCAGCAGTCCAACCGGGGGGGCGTGGAATGAGCAGTTCTTC.